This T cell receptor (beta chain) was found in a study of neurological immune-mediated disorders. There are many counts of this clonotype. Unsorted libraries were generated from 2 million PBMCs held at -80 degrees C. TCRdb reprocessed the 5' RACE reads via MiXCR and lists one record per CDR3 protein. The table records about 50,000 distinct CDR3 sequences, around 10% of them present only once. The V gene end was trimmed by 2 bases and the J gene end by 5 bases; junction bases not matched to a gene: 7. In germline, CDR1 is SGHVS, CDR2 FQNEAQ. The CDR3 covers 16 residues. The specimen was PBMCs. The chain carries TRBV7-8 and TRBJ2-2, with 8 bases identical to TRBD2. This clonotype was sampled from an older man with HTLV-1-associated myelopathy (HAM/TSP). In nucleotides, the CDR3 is TGTGCCAGCAGCTTATCGGCGGGAGGCGTTACCGGGGAGCTGTTTTTT. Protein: CASSLSAGGVTGELFF. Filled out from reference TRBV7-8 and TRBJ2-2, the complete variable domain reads GAGVSQSPRYKVAKRGQDVALRCDPISGHVSLFWYQQALGQGPEFLTYFQNEAQLDKSGLPSDRFFAERPEGSVSTLKIQRTQQEDSAVYLCASSLSAGGVTGELFFGEGSRLTVL.